These T cell receptor beta chains were read from a single sample in a study of identical twins. Each CDR3 protein is one row after TCRdb ran MiXCR on the 5' RACE reads. The repertoire has 1,800,000 or so distinct CDR3 sequences, about 31% of them found once; the top ten carry under 0.35%. The specimen sequenced was cord blood. Receptors were obtained from a newborn girl in good health. Each CDR3 is given without its conserved first and last residue. Fields, in order: CDR3 protein, J gene, V gene.

SAPATSSGSYNEQF | TRBJ2-1 | TRBV20-1
SARTSGGLPYEQY | TRBJ2-7 | TRBV20-1
ATRDGSSYNEQF | TRBJ2-1 | TRBV24-1
ASSYAGRVEAF | TRBJ1-1 | TRBV27
ASSQGTEGYEQY | TRBJ2-7 | TRBV3-1
ASSFSLSIRAYEQY | TRBJ2-7 | TRBV28
ASSYGGLATGTQY | TRBJ2-3 | TRBV6-2/TRBV6-3
ASSGPTYSTDTQY | TRBJ2-3 | TRBV2
ASSLRQGDPSYGYT | TRBJ1-2 | TRBV5-1
ACSPGTVYGYT | TRBJ1-2 | TRBV7-9
ASSLFGTAGNTIY | TRBJ1-3 | TRBV14
ASSLGDRDATQY | TRBJ2-3 | TRBV5-1
SARGGTGLYTWQY | TRBJ2-3 | TRBV20-1
SADGAVAGSQETQY | TRBJ2-5 | TRBV20-1
ASSSLAGRIDTQY | TRBJ2-3 | TRBV12-3/TRBV12-4
ASRLQGTNTEAF | TRBJ1-1 | TRBV7-9
ASSSPGRRETQY | TRBJ2-5 | TRBV28
ACPRVYRGDTEAF | TRBJ1-1 | TRBV30
SARDPSGGMSDTQY | TRBJ2-3 | TRBV20-1
ASSLRSGAGFVNQPQH | TRBJ1-5 | TRBV28
ASSETTLAGGDTQY | TRBJ2-3 | TRBV10-1
ASSPTGPPNEKLF | TRBJ1-4 | TRBV27
ATSGDGYT | TRBJ1-2 | TRBV24-1
ASSAPSWGHLNTEAF | TRBJ1-1 | TRBV9
ASSMGTAGNIQY | TRBJ2-4 | TRBV19
ASGHSGRYNEQF | TRBJ2-1 | TRBV12-5
SVESSGVHNEQY | TRBJ2-7 | TRBV29-1
ASSSREGRRQETQY | TRBJ2-5 | TRBV6-1
ASSLADTATQY | TRBJ2-5 | TRBV11-1
ASSLRGLAGTDEQF | TRBJ2-1 | TRBV7-2
ASRYRDRAYEQY | TRBJ2-7 | TRBV11-2
ASSSTDSRSLEQY | TRBJ2-7 | TRBV7-8
ATSDYPTSGNIQY | TRBJ2-4 | TRBV24-1
ASSPAQTSYNEQF | TRBJ2-1 | TRBV6-6
ASGIGTSRDTQY | TRBJ2-3 | TRBV5-1
ASSFRSRGYNYGYT | TRBJ1-2 | TRBV28
SVTGTVVNEQY | . | TRBV29-1
ASSSARVQNEQF | TRBJ2-1 | TRBV28
ATSDLGGGYT | TRBJ1-2 | TRBV24-1
ASSQDLRAFYGYT | TRBJ1-2 | TRBV3-1
ASSKTGTGGHQPQH | TRBJ1-5 | TRBV21-1